A selection of T cell receptor beta chains follows, all from one sample in a study of breast tumors, draining lymph nodes, adjacent tissues. One entry per CDR3 protein results from TCRdb running MiXCR on the multiplex PCR reads. The table shows 70,000 or so distinct CDR3 sequences, with 40% to 55% occurring only once. The sequenced material came from breast tumor tissue. Receptors were obtained from a female donor with breast cancer. Some clones in this sample may be carry-over from other donors' samples. CDR3s include the opening cysteine and the closing phenylalanine or tryptophan. D genes are given only for firm matches. The size field is filled for only some rows; it gives once, few, many or a size class.

J gene	D gene	clone size	V gene	CDR3 protein	CDR3 DNA
TRBJ2-2	-	many	TRBV5-1	CASRGQGGTGELFF	TGCGCCAGCAGAGGCCAGGGGGGCACCGGGGAGCTGTTTTTT
TRBJ2-3	-	-	TRBV7-8	CASSQVSPTDTQYF	TGTGCCAGCAGCCAAGTCTCACCCACAGATACGCAGTATTTC
TRBJ2-5	TRBD1	-	TRBV7-9	CASSSLDGTGRAQYLETQYF	TGTGCCAGCAGCTCCCTGGACGGGACAGGGCGGGCGCAATATTTAGAGACCCAGTACTTC
TRBJ2-5	-	-	TRBV5-8	CASSLSAGTQYF	TGTGCCAGCAGCTTGTCGGCAGGGACCCAGTACTTC
TRBJ2-7	-	many	TRBV27	CASTQIRDYEQYF	TGTGCCAGCACCCAGATCCGGGACTACGAGCAGTACTTC
TRBJ2-5	-	-	TRBV7-9	CASSFLQETQYF	TGTGCCAGCAGCTTCCTGCAAGAGACCCAGTACTTC
TRBJ2-3	TRBD2	many	TRBV6-5	CASSPLGRGGTDTQYF	TGTGCCAGCAGTCCCCTCGGGCGGGGGGGCACAGATACGCAGTATTTT
TRBJ2-7	TRBD2	-	TRBV25-1	CASSELGTSGTEQYF	TGTGCCAGCAGTGAATTAGGGACTAGCGGGACCGAGCAGTACTTC
TRBJ1-2	TRBD1	once	TRBV29-1	CSVGSTGEAGYTF	TGCAGCGTTGGGTCCACAGGGGAGGCTGGCTACACCTTC
TRBJ2-1	TRBD2	-	TRBV20-1	CSARRAFSGTSDNEQFF	TGCAGTGCTAGGAGGGCTTTTTCCGGGACTAGCGACAATGAGCAGTTCTTC
TRBJ2-1	-	-	TRBV29-1	CSPGVDTYNEQFF	TGCAGCCCCGGGGTAGATACCTACAATGAGCAGTTCTTC
TRBJ1-6	TRBD1	once	TRBV5-1	CASSFSGVGGRSPLHF	TGCGCCAGCAGCTTCTCGGGGGTAGGGGGCCGATCACCCCTCCACTTT
TRBJ1-6	-	-	TRBV3-1	CASSPRTDDSPLHF	TGTGCCAGCAGCCCCCGGACGGATGATTCACCCCTCCACTTT
TRBJ2-3	-	many	TRBV7-6	CASSLVPGARLGTHTQYF	TGTGCCAGCAGCTTAGTTCCGGGGGCACGATTAGGGACACATACGCAGTATTTT
TRBJ1-1	-	-	TRBV12-3/TRBV12-4	CASSPQGRNTEAFF	TGTGCCAGCAGTCCCCAGGGCAGGAACACTGAAGCTTTCTTT
TRBJ1-6	TRBD1	many	TRBV7-2	CASSSGQGSYSPLHF	TGTGCCAGCAGCTCAGGACAGGGGTCCTACTCACCCCTCCACTTT
TRBJ1-5	-	many	TRBV6-5	CASSYSRDANQPQHF	TGTGCCAGCAGTTACTCAAGAGACGCCAATCAGCCCCAGCATTTT
TRBJ1-1	TRBD1	few	TRBV5-6	CASSWDRGSTEAFF	TGTGCCAGCAGCTGGGACAGGGGGAGCACTGAAGCTTTCTTT
TRBJ2-5	-	-	TRBV20-1	CSAPNTGLRVRETQYF	TGCAGTGCTCCAAATACAGGGCTTAGGGTACGAGAGACCCAGTACTTC
TRBJ2-1	TRBD1	medium-sized	TRBV25-1	CASRMTGYNEQFF	TGTGCCAGCAGAATGACAGGGTACAATGAGCAGTTCTTC
TRBJ1-5	-	few	TRBV7-9	CPSSLTGSSSNQPQHF	TGCCCCAGCAGCCTCACGGGGTCCTCAAGCAATCAGCCCCAGCATTTT
TRBJ2-7	-	-	TRBV2	CASSEQSSGQYF	TGTGCCAGCAGTGAACAGTCTTCAGGGCAGTACTTC
TRBJ1-5	-	few	TRBV2	CASSGGGNQPQHF	TGTGCCAGCAGTGGGGGCGGGAATCAGCCCCAGCATTTT
TRBJ2-5	TRBD2	many	TRBV20-1	CSARAWGLAGGPETQYF	TGCAGTGCTAGAGCTTGGGGACTAGCGGGGGGGCCAGAGACCCAGTACTTC
TRBJ2-5	-	many	TRBV20-1	CSARGATQYF	TGCAGTGCTAGGGGGGCTACCCAGTACTTC
TRBJ1-6	TRBD1	-	TRBV19	CASSHPGTGSNSPLHF	TGTGCCAGTAGCCACCCCGGGACAGGGTCAAATTCACCCCTCCACTTT
TRBJ1-2	TRBD1	-	TRBV2	CASSRTGPNYGYTF	TGTGCCAGCAGCCGGACAGGGCCCAACTATGGCTACACCTTC
TRBJ2-5	TRBD1	once	TRBV9	CASSVGGQGAGETQYF	TGTGCCAGCAGCGTAGGGGGACAGGGGGCTGGAGAGACCCAGTACTTC
TRBJ2-7	TRBD1	many	TRBV6-2/TRBV6-3	CASSFPGQGLPYEQYF	TGTGCCAGCAGTTTTCCGGGACAGGGGCTACCCTACGAGCAGTACTTC
TRBJ2-1	TRBD2	many	TRBV7-8	CASSLVGTSGSLGYNEQFF	TGTGCCAGCAGCTTAGTGGGCACTAGCGGGAGTTTGGGCTACAATGAGCAGTTCTTC
TRBJ2-5	-	-	TRBV12-3/TRBV12-4	CASSLRTQSNQPQYF	TGTGCCAGCAGCTTAAGGACCCAGAGCAATCAGCCCCAGTACTTC
TRBJ2-3	-	many	TRBV7-2	CASSFLGGVTTDTQYF	TGTGCCAGCAGCTTTCTCGGCGGGGTTACCACAGATACGCAGTATTTT